One sample yielded the 25 T cell receptor beta chains listed below, sequenced in a study of response to subunit inactivated influenza vaccine. TCRdb passed the RT-PCR reads through MiXCR, listing each CDR3 protein once. Among roughly 570,000 distinct CDR3 sequences, around 13% were seen once, and the ten largest hold 11%. The sample was PBMCs from blood, taken 11 to 12 days after vaccination. The origin of the receptors is a man between 50 and 59 years old who received an inactivated influenza vaccine.

This clonotype has only a few counts. The chain combines TRBV6-2 or TRBV6-3 with TRBJ2-7; D not certain. The V and J ends lost 10 bases and 2 bases respectively, with 12 bases between them. The germline V gene has CDR1 MNHEY and CDR2 SVGEGT. The CDR3 runs 12 residues. The CDR3 DNA is TGTGCCACGCAAAAGTTGGCCTACGAGCAGTACTTC. This codes for CATQKLAYEQYF.

This chain connects TRBV7-9 to TRBJ1-2; the D gene is possibly TRBD1 (6 bases). CDR1 is SEHNR, CDR2 FQNEAQ, per germline (reference sequence). The CDR3 spans 13 residues. Trimming shortened V by 7 bases and J by 8 bases, and 17 bases separated the two germline ends. The chain's CDR3 is CASNLEGGHGYTF. The CDR3 DNA reads TGTGCCAGCAACCTCGAGGGGGGCCACGGCTACACCTTC. Full variable domain (missing parts from reference TRBV7-9 and TRBJ1-2): DTGVSQNPRHKITKRGQNVTFRCDPISEHNRLYWYRQTLGQGPEFLTYFQNEAQLEKSRLLSDRFSAERPKGSFSTLEIQRTEQGDSAMYLCASNLEGGHGYTFGSGTRLTVV.

The chain joins TRBV2 to TRBJ2-2; D is possibly TRBD2 (5 bases). The V and J ends lost 7 bases and 2 bases respectively, with 11 bases between them. The CDR3 length is 14 residues. Germline CDR1 is SNHLY and CDR2 is FYNNEI. This chain's CDR3 is CASNLRANTGELFF. As DNA, the CDR3 is TGTGCCAGCAATTTGCGGGCCAACACCGGGGAGCTGTTTTTT.

This clonotype has more than one count but fewer than ten. The chain joins TRBV5-6 to TRBJ1-6, with 8 bases matching TRBD1. CDR3 length equals 15 residues. Germline-derived CDR1 and CDR2 are SGHDT and YYEEEE. V gave up 3 bases and J gave up 9 bases; unmatched junction bases: 8. The CDR3 coding sequence is TGTGCCAGCAGCTCCGACAGGGGTATAGGTTCACCCCTCCACTTT. This sequence encodes CASSSDRGIGSPLHF.

This sequence joins TRBV7-8 and TRBJ1-2; TRBD1 agrees at 10 bases. Trimming took 5 bases from V and 5 from J; bases not matched to a gene: 8. The CDR3 is 15 amino acids. Per the germline V gene, CDR1 is SGHVS and CDR2 is FQNEAQ. CDR3 DNA sequence: TGTGCCAGCAGCGAAACCGGGACAGGGGCTTATGGCTACACCTTC. The encoded protein is CASSETGTGAYGYTF.

This clonotype appeared a few times. The chain carries TRBV14 and TRBJ2-1, with D perhaps matching TRBD2 (6 bases). V lost 3 bases and J lost 4, with 10 bases in between. CDR3 size: 14 residues. Germline CDR1 is SGHDN and CDR2 is FVKESK. The CDR3 nucleotides read TGTGCCAGCAGCCAGGCTAGCGTATACAATGAGCAGTTCTTC. It translates to CASSQASVYNEQFF.

This clonotype was observed at least ten times. The chain uses TRBV5-1 and TRBJ1-2; TRBD1 is a possible D gene (6 bases). The CDR3 contains 14 residues. CDR1 SGHRS and CDR2 YFSETQ come from the germline V gene. V was clipped by 1 base and J by 3 bases, with 10 bases between them. The CDR3 spells CASSLSGGDYGYTF. The CDR3 DNA reads as TGCGCCAGCAGCTTGTCCGGGGGCGACTATGGCTACACCTTC.

The chain has TRBV20-1 and TRBJ1-3, with 7 bases identical to TRBD1. The CDR3 runs to 16 residues. The V gene's germline CDR1 is DFQATT and CDR2 SNEGSKA (reference sequence). After removal of 3 bases from V and 4 bases from J, the junction contained 12 bases not matched to a gene. CDR3 region: CSASSLGRGFGNTIYF. The DNA for the CDR3 is TGCAGTGCTAGTTCCCTCGGCAGGGGGTTCGGAAACACCATATATTTT.

The chain recombines TRBV7-2 with TRBJ2-1, with 9 bases that match TRBD2. The length of the CDR3 is 16 residues. V gave up 1 base and J gave up 5 bases; unmatched junction bases: 6. Looked up from germline, CDR1 is SGHTA and CDR2 is FQGNSA. CDR3 residues: CASSLGMGLAHNEQFF. In DNA form, the CDR3 reads TGTGCCAGCAGCTTAGGTATGGGACTAGCCCACAATGAGCAGTTCTTC.

This chain joins TRBV7-8 and TRBJ2-1, with 9 positions matching TRBD2. V dropped 5 bases and J dropped 6; count of bases not matched to a gene: 8. The CDR3 loop spans 15 amino acids. In germline, CDR1 is SGHVS, CDR2 FQNEAQ. In DNA, the CDR3 is TGTGCCAGCAGCGGTAGCGGGAGAACGGGCAATGAGCAGTTCTTC. Translation: CASSGSGRTGNEQFF.

V usage is TRBV4-1 and J usage is TRBJ2-2; D is perhaps TRBD1 (5 bases). Germline loops: CDR1 MGHRA, CDR2 YSYEKL. The CDR3 extends over 14 amino acids. V was shortened by 1 base and J by 7 bases, with 10 bases between the two germline ends. CDR3 sequence (DNA): TGCGCCAGCAGCCAAGTTCAGGGTAACGGGGAGCTGTTTTTT. Protein product: CASSQVQGNGELFF.

The V gene is TRBV5-1, the J gene TRBJ2-1, with 10 bases aligning to TRBD1. The CDR3 spans 15 residues. CDR1 SGHRS and CDR2 YFSETQ come from the germline V gene. Losses at the gene ends were 4 bases for V and 5 bases for J; bases not matched to a gene: 6. CDR3 bases: TGCGCCAGCAGCGATCCGGGACAGGGGAACAATGAGCAGTTCTTC. Translated, it gives CASSDPGQGNNEQFF.

This clonotype turned up a few times. V gene TRBV5-1 combines with J gene TRBJ2-1; TRBD2 aligns across 7 bases. There are 15 residues in the CDR3. The J segment lost 7 bases and the V segment lost 3 bases, leaving 10 bases of the junction unmatched. Looked up from germline, CDR1 is SGHRS and CDR2 is YFSETQ. CDR3 amino acids: CASSSGGSGNNEQFF. In DNA form, the CDR3 reads TGCGCCAGCAGCTCGGGCGGGAGCGGGAATAATGAGCAGTTCTTC.

The chain has TRBV30 and TRBJ1-4; D is undetermined. The ends were cut back, 5 bases at V and 8 bases at J, with 9 bases in the middle. CDR1 and CDR2 from the germline V gene are GTSNPN and SVGIG (reference sequence). This CDR3 contains 11 residues. The CDR3 coding sequence is TGTGCCTGGGCCCGTCCCGAAAAACTGTTTTTT. Protein: CAWARPEKLFF.

In its sample, this clonotype was seen a few times. The rearrangement joins TRBV28 to TRBJ2-3; a weak D match, TRBD2 (5 bases). Germline loops: CDR1 MDHEN, CDR2 SYDVKM. V was cut by 6 bases and J by 5 bases, with 18 bases left in between. The CDR3 is 15 amino acids. The CDR3 coding sequence is TGTGCCAGCAGCCTCAGAGGACTCTTCGGAGATACGCAGTATTTT. Translation gives CASSLRGLFGDTQYF. Variable domain in full (rest from reference TRBV28 and TRBJ2-3): DVKVTQSSRYLVKRTGEKVFLECVQDMDHENMFWYRQDPGLGLRLIYFSYDVKMKEKGDIPEGYSVSREKKERFSLILESASTNQTSMYLCASSLRGLFGDTQYFGPGTRLTVL.

The chain employs TRBV12-3 or TRBV12-4 and TRBJ1-2, with TRBD1 matching over 9 bases. J was trimmed by 8 bases and V by 5 bases; bases with no gene match: 6. This CDR3 has 13 amino acids. The CDR3 DNA follows: TGTGCCAGCAGTGTCACAGGGGGCGCCGGCTACACCTTC. Translated, it gives CASSVTGGAGYTF.

Many counts were recorded for this clonotype. The chain couples TRBV12-3 or TRBV12-4 to TRBJ2-5; the D is unclear. This CDR3 has 14 residues. Trimming took off 2 bases at V and 2 bases at J, with 9 bases between the two ends. The CDR3 region has the DNA TGTGCCAGCAGTTTACGGCGGCAACAAGAGACCCAGTACTTC. As protein: CASSLRRQQETQYF.

V and J are TRBV29-1 and TRBJ2-2, with TRBD1 matching over 9 bases. V gave up 4 bases and J gave up 7 bases; unmatched junction bases: 7. Germline CDR1 is SQVTM and CDR2 is ANQGSEA. The CDR3 consists of 14 residues. DNA of the CDR3: TGCAGCGTTGGGGGGAACAGGGGGCACGGGGAGCTGTTTTTT. This sequence encodes CSVGGNRGHGELFF.

The rearrangement uses TRBV6-2 or TRBV6-3 and TRBJ2-7; TRBD2 matches 8 bases. The CDR3 length is 16 residues. Germline V lookup: CDR1 MNHEY, CDR2 SVGEGT. With 1 base clipped from V and 1 base from J, the junction kept 6 bases outside the gene matches. CDR3 bases: TGTGCCAGCAGTTACTATCTGCGGGGGGTTTCCTACGAGCAGTACTTC. Translating gives CASSYYLRGVSYEQYF.

This clonotype has a handful of counts. V gene TRBV20-1 combines with J gene TRBJ2-4; 13 bases fit TRBD2. The CDR3 totals 21 residues. V shed 0 bases and J 0 bases; nucleotides not matched to a gene: 14. Germline CDR1 is DFQATT and CDR2 is SNEGSKA (reference sequence). CDR3 loop: CSAREHTGTSGAKLAKNIQYF. The DNA for the CDR3 is TGCAGTGCTAGAGAACATACCGGGACTAGCGGGGCCAAATTAGCCAAAAACATTCAGTACTTC.

There are a few counts of this clonotype. The rearrangement joins TRBV20-1 to TRBJ2-7, with a tentative D call TRBD2 (6 bases). Germline-derived CDR1 and CDR2 are DFQATT and SNEGSKA (reference sequence). Trimming took off 3 bases at V and 3 bases at J, with 15 bases between the two ends. The CDR3 covers 14 residues. DNA for the CDR3: TGCAGTGCTAGTCTTAGAGACGGGAGCTACGAGCAGTACTTC. As protein: CSASLRDGSYEQYF.

This clonotype was recorded at least ten times. The chain uses TRBV3-1 and TRBJ2-7; tentative D call: TRBD2 (5 bases). The CDR3 runs to 16 residues. Germline assignment: CDR1 LGHDT and CDR2 YNNKEL (reference sequence). V lost 0 bases to trimming and J lost 7 bases, with 19 bases between them. CDR3 sequence (DNA): TGTGCCAGCAGCCAAGATTCAGGACTGGGTGCGTGGGAGCAGTACTTC. This gives the protein CASSQDSGLGAWEQYF.

There are many counts of this clonotype. The chain employs TRBV7-6 and TRBJ2-1; possible D gene TRBD1, 6 bases. CDR1 SGHVS and CDR2 FNYEAQ come from the germline V gene. The CDR3 spans 15 residues. The V end lost 4 bases, the J end lost 9 bases, and 19 bases lay between the germline ends. The CDR3, as DNA: TGTGCCAGCAGCTCAGACCTACAGGGATGGAGTGAGCAGTTCTTC. This encodes CASSSDLQGWSEQFF.

Many counts were recorded for this clonotype. This chain connects TRBV28 to TRBJ2-1; TRBD2 is a possible D gene (5 bases). Germline CDR1 MDHEN, CDR2 SYDVKM. This CDR3 contains 16 residues. Deletions cut 6 bases from V and 8 bases from J, with 23 bases between. CDR3 protein: CASSPPFPTAGDEQFF. The DNA for the CDR3 is TGTGCCAGCAGCCCTCCCTTTCCCACCGCCGGGGATGAGCAGTTCTTC. Drawing the rest from reference TRBV28 and TRBJ2-1, the complete variable domain is DVKVTQSSRYLVKRTGEKVFLECVQDMDHENMFWYRQDPGLGLRLIYFSYDVKMKEKGDIPEGYSVSREKKERFSLILESASTNQTSMYLCASSPPFPTAGDEQFFGPGTRLTVL.

This clonotype has more than one count but fewer than ten. The V call is TRBV7-9, the J call TRBJ2-1; TRBD1 aligns across 8 bases. Germline V lookup: CDR1 SEHNR, CDR2 FQNEAQ (reference sequence). V trimming: 5 bases; J trimming: 3 bases; junction bases outside the gene matches: 6. This CDR3 is built from 15 residues. The CDR3 is CASSGGQGFYNEQFF. The CDR3 DNA is TGTGCCAGCAGCGGCGGACAGGGCTTCTACAATGAGCAGTTCTTC.